The present TCR beta chain was sequenced within a study of blood T cell repertoires in COVID-19. Study in general: The analysed material was cDNA or gDNA that came from T cells, B-cell-depleted T cells, or PBMCs.

In the original analysis: Counts of nucleated cells, estimated from reference gene primer amplification, were obtained. Libraries were prepared by immunoSEQ multiplex PCR; TCRdb keeps only in-frame clonotypes and omits some of them. The D gene and trimming were derived from the DNA, and the V and J assignments and clone size from that table. Of about 54,000 clones listed, 70% to 90% are singletons. The source material was peripheral blood. The clonotype comes from a human donor in a cohort sampled during active COVID-19.

DNA of the CDR3: TGTGCCAGCAGCCAAGGGACAGCATCCGACAATGAGCAGTTCTTC. Translating it yields CASSQGTASDNEQFF. The genes are TRBV11-3 and TRBJ2-1; 7 bases are a match to TRBD1. The V segment lost 5 bases and the J segment 5 bases; nucleotides outside the gene matches: 9. The CDR3 is 15 residues long. CDR1 is SGHNT, CDR2 YENEEA, per germline.